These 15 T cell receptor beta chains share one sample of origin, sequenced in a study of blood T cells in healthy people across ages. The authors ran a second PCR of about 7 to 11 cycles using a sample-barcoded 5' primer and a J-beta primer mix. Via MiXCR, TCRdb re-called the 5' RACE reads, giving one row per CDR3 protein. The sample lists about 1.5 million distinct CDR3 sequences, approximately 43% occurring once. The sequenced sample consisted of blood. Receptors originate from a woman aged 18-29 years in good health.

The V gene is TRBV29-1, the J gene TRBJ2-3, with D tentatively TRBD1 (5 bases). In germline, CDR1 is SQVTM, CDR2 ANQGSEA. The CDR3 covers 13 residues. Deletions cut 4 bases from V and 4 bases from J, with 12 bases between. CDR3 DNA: TGCAGCGTTGTCCCCCCGACAGCAGATACGCAGTATTTT. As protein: CSVVPPTADTQYF.

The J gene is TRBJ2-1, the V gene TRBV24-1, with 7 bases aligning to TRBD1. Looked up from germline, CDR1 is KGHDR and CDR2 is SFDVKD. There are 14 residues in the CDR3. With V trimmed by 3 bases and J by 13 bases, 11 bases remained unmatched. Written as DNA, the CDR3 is TGTGCCACCAGTGATCCGGGACAGTCAGTGTCCCAGTTCTTC. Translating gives CATSDPGQSVSQFF.

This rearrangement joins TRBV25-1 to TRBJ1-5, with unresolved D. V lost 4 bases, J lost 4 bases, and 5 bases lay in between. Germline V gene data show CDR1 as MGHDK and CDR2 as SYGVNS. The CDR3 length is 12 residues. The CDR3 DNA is TGTGCCAGCAGTGGTGCAAATCAGCCCCAGCATTTT. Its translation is CASSGANQPQHF.

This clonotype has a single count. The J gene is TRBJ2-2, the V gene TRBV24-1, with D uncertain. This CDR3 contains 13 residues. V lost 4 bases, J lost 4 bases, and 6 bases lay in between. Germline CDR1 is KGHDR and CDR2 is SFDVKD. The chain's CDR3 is CATSEWSTGELFF. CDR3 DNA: TGTGCCACCAGTGAGTGGAGCACCGGGGAGCTGTTTTTT.

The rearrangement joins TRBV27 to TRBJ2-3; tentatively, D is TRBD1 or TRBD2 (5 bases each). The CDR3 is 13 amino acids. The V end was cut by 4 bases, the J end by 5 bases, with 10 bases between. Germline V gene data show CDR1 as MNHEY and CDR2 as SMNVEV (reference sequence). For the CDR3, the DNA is TGTGCCAGCAGTTCCCATGGGGGAGATACGCAGTATTTT. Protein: CASSSHGGDTQYF.

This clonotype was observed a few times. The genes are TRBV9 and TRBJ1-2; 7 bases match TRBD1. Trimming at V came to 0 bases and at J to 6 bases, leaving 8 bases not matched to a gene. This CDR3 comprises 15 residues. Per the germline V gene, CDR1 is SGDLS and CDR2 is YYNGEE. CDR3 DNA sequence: TGTGCCAGCAGCGTAGGGCGAGACAGGGTTGATGGCTACACCTTC. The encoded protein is CASSVGRDRVDGYTF.

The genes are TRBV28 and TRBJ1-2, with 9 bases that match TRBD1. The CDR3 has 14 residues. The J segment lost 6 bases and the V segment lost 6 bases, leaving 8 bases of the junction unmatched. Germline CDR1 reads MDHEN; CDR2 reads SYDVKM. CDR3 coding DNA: TGTGCCAGCAGCCGGACAGGGGTCGGGGATGGCTACACCTTC. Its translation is CASSRTGVGDGYTF.

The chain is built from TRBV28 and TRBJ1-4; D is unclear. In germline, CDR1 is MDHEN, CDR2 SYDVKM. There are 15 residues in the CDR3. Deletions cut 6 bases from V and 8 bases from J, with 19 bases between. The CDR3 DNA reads TGTGCCAGCAGGATGACCGGTGGGTACGTCGAAAAACTGTTTTTT. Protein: CASRMTGGYVEKLFF.

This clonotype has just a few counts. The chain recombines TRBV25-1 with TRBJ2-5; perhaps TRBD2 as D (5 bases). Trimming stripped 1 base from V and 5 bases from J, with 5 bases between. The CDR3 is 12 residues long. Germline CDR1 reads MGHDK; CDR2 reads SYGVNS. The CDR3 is CASSESGETQYF. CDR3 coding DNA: TGTGCCAGCAGTGAATCGGGGGAGACCCAGTACTTC. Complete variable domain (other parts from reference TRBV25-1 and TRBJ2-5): EADIYQTPRYLVIGTGKKITLECSQTMGHDKMYWYQQDPGMELHLIHYSYGVNSTEKGDLSSESTVSRIRTEHFPLTLESARPSHTSQYLCASSESGETQYFGPGTRLLVL.

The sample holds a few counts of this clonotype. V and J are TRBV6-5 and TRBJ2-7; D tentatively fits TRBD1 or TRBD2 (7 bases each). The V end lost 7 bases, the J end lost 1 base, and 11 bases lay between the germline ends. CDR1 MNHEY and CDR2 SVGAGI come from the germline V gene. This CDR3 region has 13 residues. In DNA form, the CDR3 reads TGTGCCAGCACCCAGGGGGGGTCCTACGAGCAGTACTTC. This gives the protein CASTQGGSYEQYF.

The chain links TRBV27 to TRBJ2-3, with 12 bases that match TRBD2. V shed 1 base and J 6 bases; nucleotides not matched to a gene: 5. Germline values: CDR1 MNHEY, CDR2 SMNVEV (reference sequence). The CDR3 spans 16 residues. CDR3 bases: TGTGCCAGCAGTTTATGTCTAGCGGGGGGGTGGGATACGCAGTATTTT. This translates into CASSLCLAGGWDTQYF.

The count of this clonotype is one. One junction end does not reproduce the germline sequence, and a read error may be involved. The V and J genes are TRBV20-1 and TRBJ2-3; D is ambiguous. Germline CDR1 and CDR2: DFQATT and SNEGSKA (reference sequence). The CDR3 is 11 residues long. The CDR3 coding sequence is TGCAGTGCACCCCTCATAGATATGCAGTATTTT. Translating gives CSAPLIDMQYF.

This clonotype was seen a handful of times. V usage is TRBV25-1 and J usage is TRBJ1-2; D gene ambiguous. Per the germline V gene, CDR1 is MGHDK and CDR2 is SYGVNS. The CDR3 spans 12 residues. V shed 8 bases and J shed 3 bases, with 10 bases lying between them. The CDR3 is CASRGLHYGYTF. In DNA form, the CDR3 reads TGTGCCAGCCGGGGTCTCCACTATGGCTACACCTTC.

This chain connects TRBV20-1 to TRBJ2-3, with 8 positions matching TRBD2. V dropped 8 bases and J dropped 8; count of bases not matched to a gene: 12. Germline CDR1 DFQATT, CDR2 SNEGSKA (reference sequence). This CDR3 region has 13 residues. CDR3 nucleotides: TGCAGTACCCATCCGGGACTAGTTTCTACGCAGTATTTT. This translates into CSTHPGLVSTQYF.

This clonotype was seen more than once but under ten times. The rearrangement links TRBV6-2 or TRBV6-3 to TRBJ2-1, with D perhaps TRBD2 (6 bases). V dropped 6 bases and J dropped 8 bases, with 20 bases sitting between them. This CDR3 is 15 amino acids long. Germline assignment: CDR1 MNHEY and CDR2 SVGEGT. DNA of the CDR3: TGTGCCAGCAGGGGGTACAGCGGGCAGATCGATGAGCAGTTCTTC. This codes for CASRGYSGQIDEQFF.